The 21 T cell receptor beta chains listed next were all sequenced from one sample in a study of OX40 agonist ivuxolimab in advanced cancers. Using immunoSEQ multiplex PCR, the repertoire was profiled, and TCRdb retains in-frame clones only, with some absent. The sample has approximately 99,000 clones, approximately 87% seen once. Sample: CD4+ or CD8+ T cells sorted from blood, taken in a trial of the OX40 agonist ivuxolimab. All receptors derive from an adult with an advanced solid tumor such as melanoma, head and neck, liver or kidney cancer.

J is TRBJ2-1 and V is TRBV11-1; 7 positions agree with TRBD1. V was clipped by 0 bases and J by 3 bases; unmatched bases: 5. Looked up from germline, CDR1 is SGHAT and CDR2 is FQDESV (reference sequence). This CDR3 is built from 16 residues. For the CDR3, the DNA is TGTGCCAGCAGCTTAGCGGGGGCAGGGGGCTACAATGAGCAGTTCTTC. Residues: CASSLAGAGGYNEQFF. The variable domain in full, completed from reference TRBV11-1 and TRBJ2-1, reads EAEVAQSPRYKITEKSQAVAFWCDPISGHATLYWYRQILGQGPELLVQFQDESVVDDSQLPKDRFSAERLKGVDSTLKIQPAELGDSAMYLCASSLAGAGGYNEQFFGPGTRLTVL.

The genes are TRBV5-6 and TRBJ1-2; possibly TRBD1 for D (6 bases). Germline V CDR1 and CDR2: SGHDT, YYEEEE. This CDR3 comprises 14 residues. V shed 1 base and J shed 4 bases, with 11 bases lying between them. CDR3 nucleotide sequence: TGTGCCAGCAGCTTGAAAGGGGGGAGCTATGGCTACACCTTC. Protein: CASSLKGGSYGYTF. The full variable domain, its missing parts supplied by reference TRBV5-6 and TRBJ1-2, is DAGVTQSPTHLIKTRGQQVTLRCSPKSGHDTVSWYQQALGQGPQFIFQYYEEEERQRGNFPDRFSGHQFPNYSSELNVNALLLGDSALYLCASSLKGGSYGYTFGSGTRLTVV.

V and J are TRBV14 and TRBJ2-1, with D tentatively TRBD2 (6 bases). This CDR3 contains 14 residues. V was trimmed by 4 bases and J by 0 bases, leaving 7 bases between them. Germline CDR1 reads SGHDN; CDR2 reads FVKESK. CDR3 amino acids: CASSRDFSYNEQFF. The CDR3 DNA is TGTGCCAGCAGCCGGGACTTCTCCTACAATGAGCAGTTCTTC.

V and J are TRBV7-3 and TRBJ2-7; 9 bases fit TRBD1. V was pared by 7 bases and J by 3 bases, with 10 bases of the junction left unmatched. The CDR3 length is 15 residues. Looked up from germline, CDR1 is SGHTA and CDR2 is FQGTGA. The DNA of the CDR3 is TGTGCCAGCACCTCAAGACGGGACAGGGACTACGAGCAGTACTTC. The encoded protein is CASTSRRDRDYEQYF.

The chain joins TRBV7-8 to TRBJ2-3, with TRBD1 matching 8 bases. This CDR3 has 12 residues. CDR1 is SGHVS, CDR2 FQNEAQ, per germline. The V segment lost 5 bases and the J segment 9 bases; nucleotides outside the gene matches: 4. CDR3 in DNA: TGTGCCAGCAGCACGGACAGGGAGACGCAGTATTTT. It translates to CASSTDRETQYF.

This clone was seen a few times. The chain is built from TRBV2 and TRBJ1-5, with D maybe TRBD1 (5 bases). Germline values: CDR1 SNHLY, CDR2 FYNNEI. Deletions cut 1 base from V and 5 bases from J, with 6 bases between. The CDR3 is 13 residues long. The CDR3 loop reads CASSEEGHQPQHF. The CDR3 DNA is TGTGCCAGCAGTGAAGAGGGGCATCAGCCCCAGCATTTT.

The chain carries TRBV11-3 and TRBJ2-3; D uncertain. Trimming cost V 1 base and J 2 bases, with 7 bases left between them. This CDR3 is built from 14 residues. CDR1 and CDR2 from the germline V gene are SGHNT and YENEEA. The CDR3 sequence: CASSLGGSTDTQYF. CDR3 bases: TGTGCCAGCAGCTTAGGGGGATCCACAGATACGCAGTATTTT.

In nucleotides, the CDR3 is TGTGCCAGCAGGTCTCCGACAGGGGACTACACCTTC. This gives the protein CASRSPTGDYTF. The chain uses TRBV6-6 and TRBJ1-2; 8 bases fit TRBD1. The CDR3 length is 12 residues. The V and J ends lost 6 bases and 10 bases, in that order; junction bases with no gene match: 7. Germline CDR1 reads MNHNY; CDR2 reads SVGAGI (reference sequence).

The chain recombines TRBV27 with TRBJ2-7; no firm D call. Trimming took 6 bases from V and 3 from J, leaving 12 bases between them. Germline CDR1 is MNHEY and CDR2 is SMNVEV (reference sequence). The CDR3 runs 13 residues. As DNA, the CDR3 is TGTGCCAGCAGCCGTCAATTCTTCTACGAGCAGTACTTC. It translates to CASSRQFFYEQYF.

This chain uses TRBV6-1 with TRBJ2-7, with 11 bases fitting TRBD1. Trimming took 6 bases from V and 7 from J; bases not matched to a gene: 8. Germline values: CDR1 MNHNS, CDR2 SASEGT. The CDR3 consists of 14 residues. Here the CDR3 reads CASRPGQGVGEQYF. The CDR3 DNA sequence: TGTGCCAGCAGACCGGGACAGGGGGTGGGTGAGCAGTACTTC.

The V and J genes are TRBV6-5 and TRBJ1-2; TRBD1 agrees at 8 bases. The CDR3 is made up of 14 amino acids. Germline CDR1 is MNHEY and CDR2 is SVGAGI. J lost 4 bases, V lost 3 bases, and 4 bases had no gene match. The CDR3 here is CASSYSRGLYGYTF. CDR3 DNA: TGTGCCAGCAGTTATAGCAGGGGGCTCTATGGCTACACCTTC.

In this sample, this clone turned up a few times. The chain joins TRBV7-6 to TRBJ2-1; 9 bases fit TRBD2. This CDR3 region has 14 residues. V lost 4 bases, J lost 4 bases, and 2 bases stayed unmatched. Germline V lookup: CDR1 SGHVS, CDR2 FNYEAQ. The CDR3 protein is CASSSRGGYNEQFF. The DNA for the CDR3 is TGTGCCAGCAGCTCGCGGGGGGGATACAATGAGCAGTTCTTC.

The chain couples TRBV7-2 to TRBJ2-3, with D possibly TRBD2 on 5 matching bases. The CDR3 extends over 15 amino acids. V shed 7 bases and J shed 2 bases, with 16 bases lying between them. CDR1 and CDR2 (germline): SGHTA, FQGNSA. CDR3 protein: CASTPQRSYTDTQYF. CDR3 coding DNA: TGTGCCAGCACCCCTCAGCGGTCCTACACAGATACGCAGTATTTT. Supplemented by reference TRBV7-2 and TRBJ2-3, the full variable domain reads GAGVSQSPSNKVTEKGKDVELRCDPISGHTALYWYRQSLGQGLEFLIYFQGNSAPDKSGLPSDRFSAERTGGSVSTLTIQRTQQEDSAVYLCASTPQRSYTDTQYFGPGTRLTVL.

This clone was detected only a few times. The V gene is TRBV5-1, the J gene TRBJ1-5; TRBD1 might be the D (6 bases). Germline V gene sequence: CDR1 SGHRS, CDR2 YFSETQ. The CDR3 is made up of 15 amino acids. V was shortened by 0 bases and J by 5 bases, with 12 bases between the two germline ends. DNA of the CDR3: TGCGCCAGCAGCTTGGGGACAGCAGTGGATCAGCCCCAGCATTTT. Translated: CASSLGTAVDQPQHF.

The chain employs TRBV7-2 and TRBJ1-5, with unresolved D. The CDR3 sequence is 13 residues long. Germline V gives CDR1 SGHTA, CDR2 FQGNSA. V gave up 4 bases and J gave up 4 bases, with 8 bases separating them. CDR3 nucleotides: TGTGCCAGCAGCTCGAGCCCTAATCAGCCCCAGCATTTT. Its translation: CASSSSPNQPQHF.

This chain connects TRBV4-1 to TRBJ1-3, with 8 bases identical to TRBD1. Germline loops: CDR1 MGHRA, CDR2 YSYEKL. This CDR3 is built from 15 residues. V lost 5 bases, J lost 2 bases, and 5 bases stayed unmatched. This chain's CDR3 is CASSLTGGTGNTIYF. Here the CDR3 DNA reads TGCGCCAGCAGCTTAACAGGGGGGACTGGAAACACCATATATTTT.

This clone has just one count. The rearrangement uses TRBV29-1 and TRBJ1-1; possibly TRBD1 for D (5 bases). V shed 7 bases and J shed 0 bases, with 15 bases lying between them. In germline, CDR1 is SQVTM, CDR2 ANQGSEA. This CDR3 has 14 amino acids. DNA of the CDR3: TGCAGCGGGAATTCGGGACCGATGAACACTGAAGCTTTCTTT. The encoded protein is CSGNSGPMNTEAFF.

This chain links TRBV2 with TRBJ1-2; D gene uncertain. The CDR3 contains 13 residues. Trimming removed 5 bases at V and 3 bases at J, with 10 bases between. Per the germline V gene, CDR1 is SNHLY and CDR2 is FYNNEI. The CDR3 spells CASSTGRDYGYTF. CDR3 coding DNA: TGTGCCAGCAGTACCGGACGCGACTATGGCTACACCTTC.

This sequence joins TRBV6-1 and TRBJ1-2; D is possibly TRBD1 (5 bases). Germline CDR1 reads MNHNS; CDR2 reads SASEGT. This CDR3 contains 12 residues. Trimming stripped 6 bases from V and 8 bases from J, with 13 bases between. The CDR3: CASSRERLGYTF. CDR3 DNA: TGTGCCAGCAGCAGGGAACGGCTCGGCTACACCTTC.

The gene calls are TRBV5-6 and TRBJ1-2, with D possibly being TRBD1 (6 bases). CDR1 is SGHDT and CDR2 is YYEEEE in the germline V gene. Deletions cut 5 bases from V and 3 bases from J, with 14 bases between. The CDR3 has 14 residues. DNA of the CDR3: TGTGCCAGCAGATCTCTAAAGGGGGACTATGGCTACACCTTC. Protein: CASRSLKGDYGYTF.

The CDR3 region is CSHSDRVGYGYTF. CDR3 DNA: TGCAGCCATTCGGACAGGGTGGGCTATGGCTACACCTTC. V usage is TRBV29-1 and J usage is TRBJ1-2, with 8 bases fitting TRBD1. The CDR3 runs 13 residues. Trimming took 8 bases from V and 4 from J; bases not matched to a gene: 9. Germline values: CDR1 SQVTM, CDR2 ANQGSEA.